One sample yielded the 11 T cell receptor beta chains listed below, sequenced in a study of blood T cell repertoires in COVID-19. Produced via immunoSEQ multiplex PCR; TCRdb's table is partial and in-frame only. The sample carries approximately 130,000 clones, around 78% recorded once. Specimen: peripheral blood. All receptors derive from a human donor in a cohort sampled during active COVID-19.

V usage is TRBV6-5 and J usage is TRBJ2-7, with a tentative D call TRBD1 (6 bases). V was trimmed by 5 bases and J by 4 bases, leaving 12 bases between them. The CDR3 loop spans 13 amino acids. Germline V lookup: CDR1 MNHEY, CDR2 SVGAGI. Here the CDR3 reads CASSTWGLYEQYF. The CDR3 DNA sequence: TGTGCCAGCAGTACCTGGGGGCTGTACGAGCAGTACTTC.

This rearrangement joins TRBV20-1 to TRBJ2-5, with a tentative D call TRBD2 (5 bases). Trimming removed 3 bases from V and 9 bases from J, with 11 bases in between. The CDR3 loop spans 11 amino acids. Per the germline V gene, CDR1 is DFQATT and CDR2 is SNEGSKA (reference sequence). The DNA for the CDR3 is TGCAGTGCTAGTGTAGGAGCGGCCCAGTACTTC. Its translation is CSASVGAAQYF.

This chain links TRBV7-6 with TRBJ2-2, with D tentatively TRBD1 (5 bases). CDR3 length: 13 residues. Trimming cost V 4 bases and J 5 bases, with 8 bases left between them. Germline lookup yields CDR1 SGHVS and CDR2 FNYEAQ. CDR3 sequence: CASSSTGTGELFF. The DNA for the CDR3 is TGTGCCAGCAGCTCCACAGGAACCGGGGAGCTGTTTTTT.

This clone has a handful of counts. DNA of the CDR3: TGTGCCAGCACCATTGGGAGCCCTGGGGCCAACGTCCTGACTTTC. Protein sequence: CASTIGSPGANVLTF. The rearrangement links TRBV28 to TRBJ2-6, with D perhaps TRBD2 (5 bases). Germline assignment: CDR1 MDHEN and CDR2 SYDVKM. The germline V and J ends were trimmed by 7 bases and 2 bases, with 12 bases remaining between them. The CDR3 spans 15 residues.

V usage is TRBV5-5 and J usage is TRBJ1-1, with a possible D match to TRBD1 (6 bases). V lost 6 bases to trimming and J lost 1 base, with 16 bases between them. This CDR3 is built from 15 residues. CDR1 and CDR2 from the germline V gene are SGHKS and YYEKEE (reference sequence). The DNA for the CDR3 is TGTGCCAGCACCAATTCACCGGACAGGAACACTGAAGCTTTCTTT. This gives the protein CASTNSPDRNTEAFF.

This chain links TRBV5-1 with TRBJ2-7; D possibly corresponds to TRBD1 (6 bases). Per germline, CDR1 SGHRS and CDR2 YFSETQ. The germline V and J ends were trimmed by 0 bases and 3 bases, with 10 bases remaining between them. The CDR3 totals 14 residues. CDR3 bases: TGCGCCAGCAGCTTGGGGCAGGGGAACTACGAGCAGTACTTC. This gives the protein CASSLGQGNYEQYF. The full variable domain, rest sourced from reference TRBV5-1 and TRBJ2-7, is KAGVTQTPRYLIKTRGQQVTLSCSPISGHRSVSWYQQTPGQGLQFLFEYFSETQRNKGNFPGRFSGRQFSNSRSEMNVSTLELGDSALYLCASSLGQGNYEQYFGPGTRLTVT.

This clone was seen only a few times. The rearrangement uses TRBV9 and TRBJ2-1; 11 positions agree with TRBD2. V gave up 2 bases and J gave up 4 bases; unmatched junction bases: 2. The CDR3 spans 15 residues. CDR1 SGDLS and CDR2 YYNGEE come from the germline V gene. The CDR3 bases are TGTGCCAGCAGCGTCATAGCGGGGGGGTACAATGAGCAGTTCTTC. Its protein is CASSVIAGGYNEQFF.

The genes are TRBV3-1 (or the pseudogene TRBV3-2) and TRBJ1-2; TRBD1 might be the D (6 bases). The length of the CDR3 is 15 residues. Trimming pared 5 bases from V and 6 bases from J, leaving 19 bases between. CDR1 and CDR2 from the germline V gene are LGHDT and YNNKEL (reference sequence). DNA for the CDR3: TGTGCCAGCAGCACAGTTGGGGGGGGGCAACATGGCTACACCTTC. Encoded protein: CASSTVGGGQHGYTF.

This clone came up a few times. V usage is TRBV29-1 and J usage is TRBJ2-7, with D unresolved. Trimming cost V 4 bases and J 2 bases, with 9 bases left between them. CDR1 and CDR2 (germline): SQVTM, ANQGSEA. This CDR3 region has 12 residues. CDR3 bases: TGCAGCGTTGTTTTTGGAGCCTACGAGCAGTACTTC. It codes for CSVVFGAYEQYF.

The V call is TRBV2, the J call TRBJ2-3, with D perhaps matching TRBD2 (6 bases). Germline values: CDR1 SNHLY, CDR2 FYNNEI. CDR3 size: 14 residues. Trimming took 4 bases from V and 4 from J, leaving 12 bases between them. In DNA, the CDR3 is TGTGCCAGCAGTGCGGAGCTAGCGTCAGATACGCAGTATTTT. It codes for CASSAELASDTQYF.

Here the CDR3 reads CASSYMSGDNEKLFF. CDR3 nucleotides: TGTGCCAGCAGTTACATGTCCGGGGATAATGAAAAACTGTTTTTT. This sequence joins TRBV6-6 and TRBJ1-4, with D unclear. CDR3 length equals 15 residues. V was cut by 2 bases and J by 4 bases, with 11 bases left in between. The germline V gene encodes CDR1 MNHNY and CDR2 SVGAGI (reference sequence).